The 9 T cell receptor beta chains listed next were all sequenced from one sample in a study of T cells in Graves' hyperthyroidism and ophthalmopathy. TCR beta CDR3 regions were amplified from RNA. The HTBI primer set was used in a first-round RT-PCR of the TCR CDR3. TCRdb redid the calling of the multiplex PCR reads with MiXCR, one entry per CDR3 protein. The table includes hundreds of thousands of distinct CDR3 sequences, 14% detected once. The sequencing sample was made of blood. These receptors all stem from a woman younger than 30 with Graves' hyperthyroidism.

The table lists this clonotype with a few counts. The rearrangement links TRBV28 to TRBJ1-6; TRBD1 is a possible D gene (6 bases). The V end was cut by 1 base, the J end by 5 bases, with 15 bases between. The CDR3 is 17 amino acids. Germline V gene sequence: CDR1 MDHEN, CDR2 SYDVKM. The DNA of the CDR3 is TGTGCCAGCAGTTTATTCGGAGGGGGGGGTAATAATTCACCCCTCCACTTT. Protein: CASSLFGGGGNNSPLHF.

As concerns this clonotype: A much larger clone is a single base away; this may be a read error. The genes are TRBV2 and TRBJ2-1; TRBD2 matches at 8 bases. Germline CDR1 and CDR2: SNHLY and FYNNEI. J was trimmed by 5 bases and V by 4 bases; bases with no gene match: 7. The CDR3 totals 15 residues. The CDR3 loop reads CASSASGGDHNEQFF. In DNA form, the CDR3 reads TGTGCCAGCAGTGCAAGCGGGGGAGACCACAATGAGCAGTTCTTC.

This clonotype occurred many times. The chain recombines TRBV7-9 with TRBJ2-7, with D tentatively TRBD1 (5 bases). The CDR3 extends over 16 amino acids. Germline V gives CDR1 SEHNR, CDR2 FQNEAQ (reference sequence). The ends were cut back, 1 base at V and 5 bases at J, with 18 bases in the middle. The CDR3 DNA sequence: TGTGCCAGCAGCTTAGTCATGCCAGGGCCTAGGGACGAGCAGTACTTC. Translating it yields CASSLVMPGPRDEQYF.

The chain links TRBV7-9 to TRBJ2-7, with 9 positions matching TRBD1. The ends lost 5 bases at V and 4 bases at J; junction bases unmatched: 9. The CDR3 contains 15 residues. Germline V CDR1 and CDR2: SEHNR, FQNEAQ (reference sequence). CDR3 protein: CASSPLDRGEYEQYF. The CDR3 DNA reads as TGTGCCAGCAGCCCCTTGGACAGGGGAGAGTACGAGCAGTACTTC.

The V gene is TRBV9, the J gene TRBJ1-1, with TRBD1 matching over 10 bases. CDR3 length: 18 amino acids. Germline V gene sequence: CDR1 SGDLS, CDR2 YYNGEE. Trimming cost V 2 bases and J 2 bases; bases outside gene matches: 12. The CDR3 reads CASSVPLGDRGQNTEAFF. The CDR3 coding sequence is TGTGCCAGCAGCGTCCCACTAGGGGACAGGGGACAAAACACTGAAGCTTTCTTT.

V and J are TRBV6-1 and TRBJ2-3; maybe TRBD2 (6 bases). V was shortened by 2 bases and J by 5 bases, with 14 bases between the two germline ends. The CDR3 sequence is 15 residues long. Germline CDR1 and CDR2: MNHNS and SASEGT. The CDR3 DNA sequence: TGTGCCAGCAGTGAACCCGGGACTGGGTTAGATACGCAGTATTTT. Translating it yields CASSEPGTGLDTQYF.

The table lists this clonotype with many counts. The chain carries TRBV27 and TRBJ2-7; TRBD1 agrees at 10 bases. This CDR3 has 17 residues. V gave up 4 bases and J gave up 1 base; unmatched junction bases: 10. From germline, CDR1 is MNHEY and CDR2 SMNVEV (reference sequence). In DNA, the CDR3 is TGTGCCAGCAGTTCCTACCTGGGACAGGGGAGGTCCTACGAGCAGTACTTC. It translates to CASSSYLGQGRSYEQYF.

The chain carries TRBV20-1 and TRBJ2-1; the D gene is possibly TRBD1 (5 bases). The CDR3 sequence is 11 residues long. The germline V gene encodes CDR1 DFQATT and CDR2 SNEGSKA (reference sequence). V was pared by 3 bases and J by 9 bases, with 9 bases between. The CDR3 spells CSASRQLEQFF. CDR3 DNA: TGCAGTGCTAGTAGACAGCTTGAGCAGTTCTTC.

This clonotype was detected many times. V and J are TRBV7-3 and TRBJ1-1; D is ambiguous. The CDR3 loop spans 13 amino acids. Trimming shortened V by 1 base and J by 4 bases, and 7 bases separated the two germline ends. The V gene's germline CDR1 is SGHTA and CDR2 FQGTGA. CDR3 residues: CASSLMTATEAFF. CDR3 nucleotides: TGTGCCAGCAGCTTAATGACGGCCACTGAAGCTTTCTTT.